This T cell receptor beta chain derives from a study of shared clonotypes between healthy human individuals. Study-level findings and limits: Inspection by rarefaction showed sorted-subset sequencing to be incomplete despite large depth. Naive subsets generally exceeded memory subsets in estimated richness.

Germline V gene lookup returns CDR1 SGHRS and CDR2 YFSETQ. This CDR3 is 15 amino acids long. V was clipped by 5 bases and J by 4 bases, with 16 bases between them. The run depth of the assay was deep. Sequencing used immunoSEQ multiplex PCR; TCRdb keeps in-frame clones, though not all of them. This table has about 990,000 clones, 75% to 80% appearing once. In its sample, this clone was seen a few times. What it binds is unknown. The TCR comes from a man younger than 35 in good health. Some clones in this sample may be carry-over from other donors' samples. Source material: memory CD4+ T cells from PBMCs. Subset: CD45RA-negative fraction. This chain links TRBV5-1 with TRBJ2-1; possible D gene TRBD1, 6 bases. The CDR3 DNA sequence: TGCGCCAGCAGACCCGGGGTGGGGGCGTACAATGAGCAGTTCTTC. Residues: CASRPGVGAYNEQFF. The entire variable domain, with the rest obtained from reference TRBV5-1 and TRBJ2-1, is as follows: KAGVTQTPRYLIKTRGQQVTLSCSPISGHRSVSWYQQTPGQGLQFLFEYFSETQRNKGNFPGRFSGRQFSNSRSEMNVSTLELGDSALYLCASRPGVGAYNEQFFGPGTRLTVL.